Presented here are 5 T cell receptor beta chains from one specimen sequenced in a study of blood T cells in healthy people across ages (dated by TCRdb to the mid-2010s). The library relied on 5' RACE. The run used an Illumina HiSeq 2500. A second PCR of about 6 to 11 cycles was performed with a sample-barcoded 5' primer and a J-beta primer mix. The public reads were quality trimmed at Q25 with fastp and then assembled into clones with MiXCR by TCRdb, keeping productive beta chains. Rows are unified per CDR3 protein, each entry keeping the most common DNA and genes. A total of some 750,000 distinct CDR3 sequences appear in this sample, 22% of them only once. The top ten constitute around 22% of the sample. The sample taken for sequencing was blood. All receptors come from a man between 70 and 80 years old in good health.

The chain has TRBV9 and TRBJ2-5; tentatively, D is TRBD1 (5 bases). Trimming cost V 0 bases and J 0 bases, with 15 bases left between them. Germline V gene sequence: CDR1 SGDLS, CDR2 YYNGEE. The CDR3 covers 17 residues. In DNA form, the CDR3 reads TGTGCCAGCAGCGTAGATGGCCCTCCAGGGAACCAAGAGACCCAGTACTTC. This encodes CASSVDGPPGNQETQYF.

This sequence joins TRBV6-1 and TRBJ2-3; D may be TRBD1 or TRBD2 (6 bases each). The CDR3 has 16 residues. Between the trimmed V and J ends, which lost 1 base and 1 base, there was a span of 12 bases. Germline loops: CDR1 MNHNS, CDR2 SASEGT. CDR3 protein: CASSEGWGARTDTQYF. The CDR3 region has the DNA TGTGCCAGCAGTGAAGGTTGGGGGGCCCGCACAGATACGCAGTATTTT.

This clonotype came up a few times. The genes are TRBV27 and TRBJ2-7, with 8 positions matching TRBD1. This CDR3 comprises 15 residues. The V gene's germline CDR1 is MNHEY and CDR2 SMNVEV (reference sequence). The junction had 6 bases not matched to a gene; V was cut back by 4 bases and J by 1 base. The CDR3 is CASSSRQGWSYEQYV. In DNA, the CDR3 is TGTGCCAGCAGTTCCCGACAGGGGTGGTCCTACGAGCAGTACGTC.

This clonotype was counted a few times. V usage is TRBV11-2 and J usage is TRBJ1-2, with 7 bases aligning to TRBD1. Per the germline V gene, CDR1 is SGHAT and CDR2 is FQNNGV. V was pared by 0 bases and J by 8 bases, with 9 bases of the junction left unmatched. The CDR3 totals 15 residues. DNA for the CDR3: TGTGCCAGCAGCTTAGACCTTGTCGACAGGGCAGGCTACACCTTC. It is translated as CASSLDLVDRAGYTF.

This clonotype was detected only a few times. V gene TRBV20-1 combines with J gene TRBJ2-5; unclear D gene. The assigned J gene may be wrong: the sequence end matches TRBJ2-7 better. The CDR3 extends over 13 amino acids. Germline CDR1 reads DFQATT; CDR2 reads SNEGSKA (reference sequence). The CDR3 reads CSAVGQSSYEQYF. For the CDR3, the DNA is TGCAGTGCGGTTGGGCAGAGCTCCTACGAGCAGTACTTC.